Each of the 32 T cell receptor beta chains below was sequenced from the same sample in a study of blood T cell repertoires in COVID-19. The data were produced by immunoSEQ multiplex PCR, yet TCRdb's version contains in-frame clones alone and is incomplete. The repertoire consists of about 300,000 clones, with over 85% occurring once and the leading ten covering 2.5% to 3%. Sequenced input: PBMCs or T cells enriched from blood (not recorded which). The receptor source for this set is a woman in her fifties or sixties who had been exposed to COVID-19.

The J gene is TRBJ1-5, the V gene TRBV30, with 7 nucleotides matching TRBD1. Germline-derived CDR1 and CDR2 are GTSNPN and SVGIG (reference sequence). The trim removed 0 bases at V and 5 bases at J, leaving 4 bases unmatched. There are 14 residues in the CDR3. The CDR3 sequence: CAWSVQQGYQPQHF. The CDR3 nucleotides read TGTGCCTGGAGTGTACAACAGGGGTATCAGCCCCAGCATTTT.

The V gene is TRBV6-1, the J gene TRBJ2-7; TRBD1 matches 7 bases. The CDR3 loop spans 16 amino acids. Germline CDR1 reads MNHNS; CDR2 reads SASEGT. J gave up 0 bases and V 4 bases, and 9 bases lay outside the gene matches. The CDR3 is CASSASGGRSSYEQYF. CDR3 bases: TGTGCCAGCAGTGCTTCAGGGGGTCGGAGCTCCTACGAGCAGTACTTC.

The CDR3 DNA sequence: TGTGCCAGCAGCTTAGCAGAGAACTATGGCTACACCTTC. Its protein is CASSLAENYGYTF. The chain employs TRBV7-9 and TRBJ1-2, with D hard to call. This CDR3 contains 13 residues. Germline CDR1 is SEHNR and CDR2 is FQNEAQ (reference sequence). The V and J ends lost 0 bases and 2 bases respectively, with 4 bases between them.

This sequence joins TRBV3-1 (or the pseudogene TRBV3-2) and TRBJ2-5; TRBD2 agrees at 12 bases. The CDR3 has 15 residues. Germline trimming cut 3 bases from V and 6 bases from J; bases unmatched to any gene: 5. Germline CDR1 and CDR2: LGHDT and YNNKEL (reference sequence). In DNA form, the CDR3 reads TGTGCCAGCAGCCAGGTGACTAGCGGGGGTAAGACCCAGTACTTC. This encodes CASSQVTSGGKTQYF.

The chain joins TRBV7-9 to TRBJ2-7; 8 bases are a match to TRBD1. The CDR3 totals 14 residues. Per germline, CDR1 SEHNR and CDR2 FQNEAQ (reference sequence). V was clipped by 5 bases and J by 0 bases; unmatched bases: 3. CDR3 residues: CASSTGGSSYEQYF. The CDR3, as DNA: TGTGCCAGCAGCACAGGGGGGTCCTCCTACGAGCAGTACTTC.

This clone was detected a few times. This chain links TRBV30 with TRBJ1-2; D unclear. This CDR3 has 12 amino acids. The germline CDR1 and CDR2 sequences are GTSNPN and SVGIG (reference sequence). The ends were cut back, 0 bases at V and 8 bases at J, with 10 bases in the middle. The CDR3 bases are TGTGCCTGGAGTGTAGGAGGAAGAGGCTACACCTTC. This translates into CAWSVGGRGYTF.

The V and J genes are TRBV4-1 and TRBJ2-3; the match to TRBD2 covers 10 bases. Germline-derived CDR1 and CDR2 are MGHRA and YSYEKL. Trimming at V came to 0 bases and at J to 0 bases, leaving 15 bases not matched to a gene. CDR3 length: 21 residues. CDR3 bases: TGCGCCAGCAGCCAAGATGGATTAGCGGGGGGCCAGGTCTCTAGCACAGATACGCAGTATTTT. As protein: CASSQDGLAGGQVSSTDTQYF.

J is TRBJ2-1 and V is TRBV30, with 9 bases lining up with TRBD2. This CDR3 comprises 14 residues. The germline V gene has CDR1 GTSNPN and CDR2 SVGIG (reference sequence). With 3 bases clipped from V and 3 bases from J, the junction kept 3 bases outside the gene matches. CDR3 protein: CAWSLAGSYNEQFF. The CDR3 DNA reads TGTGCCTGGAGCCTAGCGGGAAGCTACAATGAGCAGTTCTTC.

The rearrangement joins TRBV18 to TRBJ2-2; TRBD1 aligns across 10 bases. V lost 8 bases and J lost 5; bases outside the gene matches: 11. Germline values: CDR1 KGHSH, CDR2 LQKENI. The CDR3 has 16 residues. Written as DNA, the CDR3 is TGTGCCAGCCCGCGACAGGGGGCGCCGGGAACCGGGGAGCTGTTTTTT. Translation gives CASPRQGAPGTGELFF.

The chain uses TRBV4-1 and TRBJ2-1; 7 nucleotides match TRBD2. From germline, CDR1 is MGHRA and CDR2 YSYEKL. Unmatched junction bases numbered 2, after V lost 0 bases and J lost 0 bases. The CDR3 has 16 amino acids. The CDR3 here is CASSQEGGSSYNEQFF. CDR3 nucleotides: TGCGCCAGCAGCCAAGAGGGAGGGAGCTCCTACAATGAGCAGTTCTTC.

The chain is built from TRBV5-1 and TRBJ2-1, with D possibly TRBD2 on 7 matching bases. From germline, CDR1 is SGHRS and CDR2 YFSETQ. V was shortened by 0 bases and J by 5 bases, with 12 bases between the two germline ends. The CDR3 has 15 amino acids. The CDR3: CASSLVGGLDNEQFF. The CDR3 DNA reads TGCGCCAGCAGCTTGGTCGGGGGGCTTGACAATGAGCAGTTCTTC. Supplemented by reference TRBV5-1 and TRBJ2-1, the full variable domain reads KAGVTQTPRYLIKTRGQQVTLSCSPISGHRSVSWYQQTPGQGLQFLFEYFSETQRNKGNFPGRFSGRQFSNSRSEMNVSTLELGDSALYLCASSLVGGLDNEQFFGPGTRLTVL.

This clone was detected only once. The V gene is TRBV2, the J gene TRBJ1-5, with 9 bases aligning to TRBD1. J lost 1 base, V lost 6 bases, and 10 bases had no gene match. Germline V gene sequence: CDR1 SNHLY, CDR2 FYNNEI. The CDR3 sequence is 17 residues long. The CDR3 coding sequence is TGTGCCAGCAGCCAAGACAGGGGGGGGATCAGCAATCAGCCCCAGCATTTT. This translates into CASSQDRGGISNQPQHF.

The chain links TRBV29-1 to TRBJ1-1; D possibly corresponds to TRBD1 (5 bases). Germline CDR1 is SQVTM and CDR2 is ANQGSEA. The CDR3 covers 12 residues. The V end lost 6 bases, the J end lost 4 bases, and 12 bases lay between the germline ends. DNA for the CDR3: TGCAGCGTGGGGAGGGGAGGCACTGAAGCTTTCTTT. It yields the protein CSVGRGGTEAFF.

The J gene is TRBJ1-3, the V gene TRBV7-2, with TRBD1 as a possible D gene (6 bases). Germline CDR1 SGHTA, CDR2 FQGNSA. With 1 base removed from V and 0 bases from J, the gap between germline ends came to 13 bases. The CDR3 loop spans 17 amino acids. The CDR3 DNA reads TGTGCCAGCAGCTTAGTATCTGTGGGGGCCTCTGGAAACACCATATATTTT. It specifies CASSLVSVGASGNTIYF. Drawing the rest from reference TRBV7-2 and TRBJ1-3, the complete variable domain is GAGVSQSPSNKVTEKGKDVELRCDPISGHTALYWYRQSLGQGLEFLIYFQGNSAPDKSGLPSDRFSAERTGGSVSTLTIQRTQQEDSAVYLCASSLVSVGASGNTIYFGEGSWLTVV.

The sample holds many counts of this clone. Other DNA sequences in this specimen translate into the identical CDR3. V and J are TRBV18 and TRBJ1-5; 9 positions match TRBD1. Unmatched junction bases numbered 1, after V lost 3 bases and J lost 4 bases. Germline lookup yields CDR1 KGHSH and CDR2 LQKENI. This CDR3 is 14 amino acids long. The CDR3 DNA reads TGTGCCAGCTCACCGGGACAGGGTAATCAGCCCCAGCATTTT. Protein sequence: CASSPGQGNQPQHF.

CDR3: CASSERQGVSSGANVLTF. Written as DNA, the CDR3 is TGTGCCAGCAGTGAACGACAGGGGGTAAGCTCTGGGGCCAACGTCCTGACTTTC. The chain links TRBV25-1 to TRBJ2-6, with TRBD1 matching over 9 bases. The CDR3 consists of 18 residues. The V gene's germline CDR1 is MGHDK and CDR2 SYGVNS. Germline trimming cut 2 bases from V and 0 bases from J; bases unmatched to any gene: 5.

This chain's CDR3 is CASSKGAGGICNQPQHF. CDR3 nucleotide sequence: TGTGCCAGCAGCAAAGGGGCAGGGGGGATATGCAATCAGCCCCAGCATTTT. The chain uses TRBV21-1 and TRBJ1-5; the tabulated D call, TRBD1, remains unverified against the DNA. TRBV21-1 is reported as a pseudogene. This CDR3 is 17 amino acids long.

V is TRBV13 and J is TRBJ2-7, with TRBD2 as a possible D gene (6 bases). CDR1 is PRHDT and CDR2 is FYEKMQ in the germline V gene (reference sequence). This CDR3 comprises 19 residues. V was pared by 0 bases and J by 0 bases, with 21 bases between. The CDR3 loop is CASSLGLRVRGDFSYEQYF. Written as DNA, the CDR3 is TGTGCCAGCAGCTTAGGCCTTAGGGTGCGCGGGGACTTCTCCTACGAGCAGTACTTC.

This clone was detected a few times. The chain recombines TRBV5-6 with TRBJ2-1; 7 positions agree with TRBD1. The CDR3 sequence is 13 residues long. Germline V gives CDR1 SGHDT, CDR2 YYEEEE. Trimming at V came to 3 bases and at J to 7 bases, leaving 4 bases not matched to a gene. CDR3 nucleotide sequence: TGTGCCAGCAGCTGGGGGACAGTTAATGAGCAGTTCTTC. Translation: CASSWGTVNEQFF. Full variable domain (remainder filled in from reference TRBV5-6 and TRBJ2-1): DAGVTQSPTHLIKTRGQQVTLRCSPKSGHDTVSWYQQALGQGPQFIFQYYEEEERQRGNFPDRFSGHQFPNYSSELNVNALLLGDSALYLCASSWGTVNEQFFGPGTRLTVL.

V usage is TRBV6-5 and J usage is TRBJ2-2, with no clear D. The V gene's germline CDR1 is MNHEY and CDR2 SVGAGI. V dropped 6 bases and J dropped 3 bases, with 14 bases sitting between them. This CDR3 has 15 amino acids. The CDR3 nucleotides read TGTGCCAGCAGGCCCTCCTCCAGTTACACCGGGGAGCTGTTTTTT. It encodes CASRPSSSYTGELFF.

The chain joins TRBV19 to TRBJ2-7; D possibly corresponds to TRBD2 (5 bases). This CDR3 is 14 amino acids long. The germline V and J ends were trimmed by 5 bases and 7 bases, with 18 bases remaining between them. Germline CDR1 LNHDA, CDR2 SQIVND (reference sequence). CDR3 bases: TGTGCCAGTAGTGTTTCCGGGAAACTACGGGAGCAGTACTTC. It is translated as CASSVSGKLREQYF.

A single count supports this clone. The V and J genes are TRBV2 and TRBJ1-5; TRBD1 matches 9 bases. CDR1 and CDR2 (germline): SNHLY, FYNNEI. With V trimmed by 5 bases and J by 3 bases, 5 bases remained unmatched. The length of the CDR3 is 15 residues. In DNA, the CDR3 is TGTGCCAGCAGTTTGGACAGGGGCTACAATCAGCCCCAGCATTTT. Translated: CASSLDRGYNQPQHF.

This chain joins TRBV19 and TRBJ2-7; TRBD1 aligns across 7 bases. CDR1 LNHDA and CDR2 SQIVND come from the germline V gene (reference sequence). Trimming took 1 base from V and 6 from J; bases not matched to a gene: 12. This CDR3 has 16 residues. The CDR3 sequence is CASSIAPVIGGGEQYF. The CDR3 DNA reads TGTGCCAGTAGTATAGCTCCGGTTATAGGGGGCGGCGAGCAGTACTTC.

The genes are TRBV4-2 and TRBJ2-7; 8 positions match TRBD1. Trimming removed 0 bases from V and 2 bases from J; junction bases left unmatched: 6. CDR3 length equals 16 residues. Looked up from germline, CDR1 is LGHNA and CDR2 is YNFKEQ. CDR3 sequence: CASSQDPRTGTYEQYF. The CDR3 coding sequence is TGTGCCAGCAGCCAAGATCCCAGGACAGGGACCTACGAGCAGTACTTC.

The rearrangement joins TRBV2 to TRBJ1-2; 7 positions match TRBD1. Germline V CDR1 and CDR2: SNHLY, FYNNEI. This CDR3 comprises 17 residues. J was trimmed by 4 bases and V by 10 bases; bases with no gene match: 21. The CDR3 DNA is TGTGCCACGATCAGTCGGAATACAGGGGCGCCCGGCTATGGCTACACCTTC. Amino acids: CATISRNTGAPGYGYTF.

The CDR3: CASSPGQGTEAFF. Written as DNA, the CDR3 is TGTGCCAGCAGCCCAGGACAGGGGACTGAAGCTTTCTTT. The rearrangement uses TRBV11-2 and TRBJ1-1; 9 bases are a match to TRBD1. Germline lookup yields CDR1 SGHAT and CDR2 FQNNGV. The CDR3 consists of 13 residues. The V gene end was trimmed by 5 bases and the J gene end by 5 bases; junction bases not matched to a gene: 3.

J is TRBJ1-5 and V is TRBV4-1, with D possibly TRBD1 on 5 matching bases. The V end was cut by 0 bases, the J end by 5 bases, with 14 bases between. Looked up from germline, CDR1 is MGHRA and CDR2 is YSYEKL. CDR3 size: 16 residues. Here the CDR3 reads CASSQDGGGFDQPQHF. The CDR3 DNA follows: TGCGCCAGCAGCCAAGATGGGGGAGGGTTCGATCAGCCCCAGCATTTT.

As DNA, the CDR3 is TGTGCCAGCAGCTTAGTGGGACAGGAGGACGGCGGGGAGCTGTTTTTT. It yields the protein CASSLVGQEDGGELFF. The chain is built from TRBV11-2 and TRBJ2-2; TRBD1 matches at 8 bases. Per germline, CDR1 SGHAT and CDR2 FQNNGV. The CDR3 length is 16 residues. Trimming at V came to 1 base and at J to 7 bases, leaving 8 bases not matched to a gene.

Concerning this clone: The same CDR3 also results from other DNA sequences found in this sample. The chain uses TRBV19 and TRBJ2-2, with 7 bases matching TRBD2. Germline trimming cut 3 bases from V and 1 base from J; bases unmatched to any gene: 2. CDR1 is LNHDA and CDR2 is SQIVND in the germline V gene (reference sequence). The length of the CDR3 is 15 residues. In DNA form, the CDR3 reads TGTGCCAGTAGTATCTCGGGGGGGAACACCGGGGAGCTGTTTTTT. Encoded protein: CASSISGGNTGELFF.

This chain joins TRBV28 and TRBJ1-2; no definite D call. Trimming took 11 bases from V and 6 from J, leaving 13 bases between them. In germline, CDR1 is MDHEN, CDR2 SYDVKM. The CDR3 loop spans 11 amino acids. In nucleotides, the CDR3 is TGTGCCTCCAAGAGGGTCCATGGCTACACCTTC. As protein: CASKRVHGYTF.

This clone occurred a few times. V gene TRBV7-9 combines with J gene TRBJ2-7; 7 bases match TRBD1. This CDR3 has 14 residues. J lost 2 bases, V lost 5 bases, and 6 bases had no gene match. Germline V gene sequence: CDR1 SEHNR, CDR2 FQNEAQ (reference sequence). For the CDR3, the DNA is TGTGCCAGCAGCAACCGGGACAGCCCCTACGAGCAGTACTTC. Residues: CASSNRDSPYEQYF. Complete variable domain (other parts from reference TRBV7-9 and TRBJ2-7): DTGVSQNPRHKITKRGQNVTFRCDPISEHNRLYWYRQTLGQGPEFLTYFQNEAQLEKSRLLSDRFSAERPKGSFSTLEIQRTEQGDSAMYLCASSNRDSPYEQYFGPGTRLTVT.

The rearrangement joins TRBV30 to TRBJ1-5; D is unresolved. This CDR3 has 16 amino acids. The germline gives CDR1 GTSNPN, CDR2 SVGIG (reference sequence). V was shortened by 0 bases and J by 0 bases, with 12 bases between the two germline ends. Written as DNA, the CDR3 is TGTGCCTGGAGTGTAACTGGGCAGGCTAGCAATCAGCCCCAGCATTTT. It is translated as CAWSVTGQASNQPQHF.